Sequencing of this T cell receptor beta chain was carried out in a study of spatial heterogeneity in lung cancer. Study background: Raw reads showed each unique TCR and UMI combination turning up more than ten times on average.

This clonotype was counted ten times or more. The junction and the germline gene differ at one end; a read error may be behind it. Time point given: sample taken at primary tumor resection. The CDR3 totals 12 residues. Germline values: CDR1 MNHEY, CDR2 SMNVEV (reference sequence). TCRdb ran MiXCR on the 5' RACE reads and lists one entry per CDR3 protein. The repertoire holds roughly 79,000 distinct CDR3 sequences, with approximately 8.1% as singletons. The sequenced sample was PBMCs, obtained at surgery. The gene calls are TRBV27 and TRBJ1-1; 8 bases map to TRBD1. The clonotype comes from a male donor with early-stage non-small cell lung cancer. CDR3 bases: TGTGCCAGCAGTTGGACGGGACAGGCTTTCCTTTTT. It encodes CASSWTGQAFLF.